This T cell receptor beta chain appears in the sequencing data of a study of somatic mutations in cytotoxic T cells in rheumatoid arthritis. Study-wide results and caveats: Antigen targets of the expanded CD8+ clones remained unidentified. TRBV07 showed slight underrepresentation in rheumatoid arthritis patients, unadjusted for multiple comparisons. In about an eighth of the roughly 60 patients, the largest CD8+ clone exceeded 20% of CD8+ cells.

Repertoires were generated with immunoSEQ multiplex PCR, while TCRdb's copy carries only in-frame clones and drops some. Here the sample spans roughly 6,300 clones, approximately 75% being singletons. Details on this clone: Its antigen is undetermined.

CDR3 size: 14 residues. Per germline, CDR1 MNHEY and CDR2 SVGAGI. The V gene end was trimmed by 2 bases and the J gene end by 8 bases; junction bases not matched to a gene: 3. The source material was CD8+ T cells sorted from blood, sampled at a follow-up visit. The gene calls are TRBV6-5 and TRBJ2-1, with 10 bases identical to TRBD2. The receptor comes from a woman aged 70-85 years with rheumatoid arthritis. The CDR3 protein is CASSYASGSHEQFF. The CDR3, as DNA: TGTGCCAGCAGTTACGCTAGCGGGAGCCATGAGCAGTTCTTC.